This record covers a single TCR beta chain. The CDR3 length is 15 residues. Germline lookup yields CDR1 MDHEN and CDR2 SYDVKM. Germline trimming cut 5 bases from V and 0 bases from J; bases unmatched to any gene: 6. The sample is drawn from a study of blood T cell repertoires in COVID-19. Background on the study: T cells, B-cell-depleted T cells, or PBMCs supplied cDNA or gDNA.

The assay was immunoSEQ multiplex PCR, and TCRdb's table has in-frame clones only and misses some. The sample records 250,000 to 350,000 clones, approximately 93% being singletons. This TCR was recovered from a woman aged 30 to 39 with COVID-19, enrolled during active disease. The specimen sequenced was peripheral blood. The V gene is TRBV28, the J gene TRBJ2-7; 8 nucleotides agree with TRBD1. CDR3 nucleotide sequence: TGTGCCAGCAGTACGGGACAGGTGAGCTCCTACGAGCAGTACTTC. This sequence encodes CASSTGQVSSYEQYF.